This entry lists 10 T cell receptor beta chains sequenced from one sample in a study of cytomegalovirus exposure and HLA in healthy donors. With 60 Vbeta and 13 Jbeta primers, the PCR was carried out. Sequenced by immunoSEQ multiplex PCR; TCRdb stores in-frame clones only, minus some. The sample has around 190,000 clones; 78% are singletons. Sequencing was done on a sample of PBMCs. Every receptor here comes from a woman aged 30 to 39 in good health and CMV-seropositive.

The chain uses TRBV4-2 and TRBJ2-1, with 11 bases matching TRBD2. Germline values: CDR1 LGHNA, CDR2 YNFKEQ. V lost 1 base to trimming and J lost 14 bases; unmatched junction nucleotides: 19. CDR3 length: 18 amino acids. Here the CDR3 reads CASSQVWVNSGRALGEFF. CDR3 DNA: TGTGCCAGCAGCCAAGTCTGGGTGAATAGCGGGAGGGCCCTGGGGGAGTTCTTC.

On this clone itself: Different DNA sequences within this sample yield the same CDR3. The rearrangement links TRBV6-1 to TRBJ1-5; a weak D match, TRBD1 (6 bases). Trimming left V 3 bases short and J 2 bases short, with 20 bases between. The length of the CDR3 is 18 residues. The V gene's germline CDR1 is MNHNS and CDR2 SASEGT. The CDR3 DNA follows: TGTGCCAGCAGTGAGGTAATGTTTACAGGGAGCGGCAATCAGCCCCAGCATTTT. Protein product: CASSEVMFTGSGNQPQHF.

J is TRBJ1-2 and V is TRBV5-6, with 10 bases fitting TRBD1. The germline V gene encodes CDR1 SGHDT and CDR2 YYEEEE. The V and J ends lost 6 bases and 3 bases, in that order; junction bases with no gene match: 11. The CDR3 loop spans 16 amino acids. The CDR3, as DNA: TGTGCCAGCACCGATATGACAGGGGGCGGCGACTATGGCTACACCTTC. It encodes CASTDMTGGGDYGYTF.

The CDR3 sequence: CASSDRLAGVDEQFF. The CDR3, as DNA: TGTGCCAGTAGTGACCGACTAGCGGGAGTGGATGAGCAGTTCTTC. J is TRBJ2-1 and V is TRBV19, with 12 bases aligning to TRBD2. This CDR3 is 15 amino acids long. Germline CDR1 reads LNHDA; CDR2 reads SQIVND (reference sequence). With 5 bases clipped from V and 8 bases from J, the junction kept 7 bases outside the gene matches. The whole variable domain, remainder taken from reference TRBV19 and TRBJ2-1, is DGGITQSPKYLFRKEGQNVTLSCEQNLNHDAMYWYRQDPGQGLRLIYYSQIVNDFQKGDIAEGYSVSREKKESFPLTVTSAQKNPTAFYLCASSDRLAGVDEQFFGPGTRLTVL.

A few counts support this clone. The chain employs TRBV7-6 and TRBJ2-1, with TRBD2 identical over 7 bases. The CDR3 is made up of 14 amino acids. The V segment lost 3 bases and the J segment 8 bases; nucleotides outside the gene matches: 7. CDR1 and CDR2 from the germline V gene are SGHVS and FNYEAQ. The CDR3 loop is CASSFGTTGDEQFF. The CDR3 DNA is TGTGCCAGCAGCTTCGGGACTACCGGCGATGAGCAGTTCTTC.

This clone was seen only a few times. V is TRBV28 and J is TRBJ1-1; D gene unclear. The V gene's germline CDR1 is MDHEN and CDR2 SYDVKM. V was cut by 2 bases and J by 5 bases, with 18 bases left in between. This CDR3 has 16 residues. CDR3 in DNA: TGTGCCAGCAGTTTACGATCCGGGAGCACGAGGACTGAAGCTTTCTTT. Protein: CASSLRSGSTRTEAFF. Drawing the rest from reference TRBV28 and TRBJ1-1, the complete variable domain is DVKVTQSSRYLVKRTGEKVFLECVQDMDHENMFWYRQDPGLGLRLIYFSYDVKMKEKGDIPEGYSVSREKKERFSLILESASTNQTSMYLCASSLRSGSTRTEAFFGQGTRLTVV.

The chain employs TRBV6-5 and TRBJ2-3, with TRBD1 matching 10 bases. Trimming at V came to 10 bases and at J to 2 bases, leaving 6 bases not matched to a gene. This CDR3 has 14 amino acids. Germline CDR1 reads MNHEY; CDR2 reads SVGAGI. The CDR3, as DNA: TGTGCCACTTCGGGACAGGGGATCACAGATACGCAGTATTTT. It yields the protein CATSGQGITDTQYF.

The chain carries TRBV7-6 and TRBJ1-2; weak D call: TRBD1 (5 bases). Germline assignment: CDR1 SGHVS and CDR2 FNYEAQ. Trimming pared 5 bases from V and 1 base from J, leaving 8 bases between. The CDR3 totals 13 residues. In DNA form, the CDR3 reads TGTGCCAGCAGCCGACAGATTAACTATGGCTACACCTTC. It specifies CASSRQINYGYTF.

This clone counts as medium-sized. The V call is TRBV2, the J call TRBJ2-2; 8 bases line up with TRBD2. J was trimmed by 3 bases and V by 5 bases; bases with no gene match: 5. In germline, CDR1 is SNHLY, CDR2 FYNNEI. The CDR3 totals 15 residues. The CDR3 DNA follows: TGTGCCAGCAGTCTCCCAGCGGGGGACACCGGGGAGCTGTTTTTT. Amino acid sequence: CASSLPAGDTGELFF.

This chain connects TRBV9 to TRBJ2-5; TRBD1 aligns across 11 bases. The ends lost 2 bases at V and 5 bases at J; junction bases unmatched: 8. The CDR3 runs to 16 residues. Germline V lookup: CDR1 SGDLS, CDR2 YYNGEE. CDR3 protein: CASSVSGTGGGETQYF. The CDR3 DNA reads TGTGCCAGCAGCGTTAGCGGGACAGGGGGAGGGGAGACCCAGTACTTC.